This T cell receptor (beta chain) stems from a study of PD-1 blockade in classical Hodgkin lymphoma. V was shortened by 5 bases and J by 4 bases, with 11 bases between the two germline ends. In germline, CDR1 is MNHEY, CDR2 SVGAGI. CDR3 length: 14 residues. Clones were sequenced by immunoSEQ multiplex PCR, and TCRdb holds only the in-frame ones, with some missing. The table lists fewer than 20,000 clones, around 86% of them singletons. Time point given: newly diagnosed, previously untreated cHL patient sample. CD4+ T cells were purified from thawed PBMCs by magnetic negative selection. V is TRBV6-5 and J is TRBJ2-2; a weak D match, TRBD1 (5 bases). This TCR was sampled from a human donor with classical Hodgkin lymphoma. The sample consisted of CD4+ T cells from blood. The CDR3 loop reads CASSPGWGTGELFF. CDR3 DNA sequence: TGTGCCAGCAGTCCAGGGTGGGGCACCGGGGAGCTGTTTTTT.